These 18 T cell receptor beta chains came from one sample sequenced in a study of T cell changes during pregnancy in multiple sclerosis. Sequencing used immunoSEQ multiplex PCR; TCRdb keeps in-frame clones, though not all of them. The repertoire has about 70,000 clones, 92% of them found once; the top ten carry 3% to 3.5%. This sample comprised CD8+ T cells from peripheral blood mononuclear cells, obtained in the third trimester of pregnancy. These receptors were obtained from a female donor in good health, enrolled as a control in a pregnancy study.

The DNA for the CDR3 is TGTGCCTGGAGTGACGGCGGGGGGGCCTTCTACGAGCAGTACTTC. Translated, it gives CAWSDGGGAFYEQYF. V and J are TRBV30 and TRBJ2-7; 9 bases are shared with TRBD2. The CDR3 covers 15 residues. J gave up 3 bases and V 1 base, and 7 bases lay outside the gene matches. Germline V lookup: CDR1 GTSNPN, CDR2 SVGIG (reference sequence).

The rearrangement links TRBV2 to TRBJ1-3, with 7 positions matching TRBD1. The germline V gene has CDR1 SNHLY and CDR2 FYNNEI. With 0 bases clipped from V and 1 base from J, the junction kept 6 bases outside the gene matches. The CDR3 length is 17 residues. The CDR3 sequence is CASSEALWTGSGNTIYF. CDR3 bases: TGTGCCAGCAGTGAAGCGCTTTGGACAGGTTCTGGAAACACCATATATTTT.

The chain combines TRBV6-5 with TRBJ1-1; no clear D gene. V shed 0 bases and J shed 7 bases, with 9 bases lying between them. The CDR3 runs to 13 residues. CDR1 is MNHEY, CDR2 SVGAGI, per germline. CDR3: CASSYSRTFEAFF. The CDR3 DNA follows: TGTGCCAGCAGTTACTCCAGGACTTTTGAAGCTTTCTTT.

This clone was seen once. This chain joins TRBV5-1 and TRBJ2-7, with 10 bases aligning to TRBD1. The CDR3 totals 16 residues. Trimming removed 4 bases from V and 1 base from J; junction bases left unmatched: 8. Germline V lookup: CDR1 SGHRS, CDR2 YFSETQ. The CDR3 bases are TGCGCCAGCAGCCTGGGTGGGGACAGGGGATCCTACGAGCAGTACTTC. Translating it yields CASSLGGDRGSYEQYF.

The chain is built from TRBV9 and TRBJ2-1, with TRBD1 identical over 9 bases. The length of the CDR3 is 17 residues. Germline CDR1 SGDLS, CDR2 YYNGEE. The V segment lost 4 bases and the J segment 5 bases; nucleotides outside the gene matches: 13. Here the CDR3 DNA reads TGTGCCAGCAGCACCCACCCCGGGACAGGGTACGACAATGAGCAGTTCTTC. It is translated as CASSTHPGTGYDNEQFF.

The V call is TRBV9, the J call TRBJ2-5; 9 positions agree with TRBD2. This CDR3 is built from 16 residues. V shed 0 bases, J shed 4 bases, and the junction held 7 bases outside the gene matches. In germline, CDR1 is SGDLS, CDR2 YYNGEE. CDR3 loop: CASSVEGSGGGETQYF. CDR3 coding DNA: TGTGCCAGCAGCGTAGAAGGTAGCGGGGGTGGAGAGACCCAGTACTTC.

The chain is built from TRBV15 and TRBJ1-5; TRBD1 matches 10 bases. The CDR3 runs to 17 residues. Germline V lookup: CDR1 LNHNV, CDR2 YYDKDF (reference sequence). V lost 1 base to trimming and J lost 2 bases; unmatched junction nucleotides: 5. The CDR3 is CATSRVTGTGGNQPQHF. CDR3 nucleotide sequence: TGTGCCACCAGCAGAGTTACGGGGACAGGGGGCAATCAGCCCCAGCATTTT.

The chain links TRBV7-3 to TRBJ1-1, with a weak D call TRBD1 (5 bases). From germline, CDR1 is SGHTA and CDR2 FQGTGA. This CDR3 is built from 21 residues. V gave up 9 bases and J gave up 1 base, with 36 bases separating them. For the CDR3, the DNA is TGTGCCAGTAAAAACACAACTATCCAAGGGAGGGCAGGGAAGACGAACACTGAAGCTTTCTTT. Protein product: CASKNTTIQGRAGKTNTEAFF.

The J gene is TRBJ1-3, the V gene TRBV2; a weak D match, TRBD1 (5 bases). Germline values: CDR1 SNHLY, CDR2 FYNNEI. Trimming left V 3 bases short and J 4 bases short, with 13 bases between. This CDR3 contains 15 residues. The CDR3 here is CASSEPSGLGNTIYF. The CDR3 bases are TGTGCCAGCAGTGAGCCCTCAGGGTTAGGAAACACCATATATTTT.

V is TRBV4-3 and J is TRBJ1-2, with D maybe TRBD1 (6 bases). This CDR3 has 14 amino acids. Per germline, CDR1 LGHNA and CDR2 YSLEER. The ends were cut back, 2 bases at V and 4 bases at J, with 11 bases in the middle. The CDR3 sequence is CASSQPGTLYGYTF. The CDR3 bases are TGCGCCAGCAGCCAACCCGGGACACTCTATGGCTACACCTTC.

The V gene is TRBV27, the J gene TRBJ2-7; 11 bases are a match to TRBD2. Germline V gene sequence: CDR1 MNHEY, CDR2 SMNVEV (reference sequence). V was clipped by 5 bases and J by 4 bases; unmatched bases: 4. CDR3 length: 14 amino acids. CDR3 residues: CASSLTSGGYEQYF. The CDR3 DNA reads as TGTGCCAGCAGTCTTACTAGCGGGGGATACGAGCAGTACTTC.

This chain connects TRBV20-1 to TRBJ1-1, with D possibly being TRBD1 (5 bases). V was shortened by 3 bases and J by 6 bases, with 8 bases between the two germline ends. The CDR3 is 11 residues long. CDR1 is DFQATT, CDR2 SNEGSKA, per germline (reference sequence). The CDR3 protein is CSAREGAEAFF. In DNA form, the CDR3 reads TGCAGTGCTAGGGAAGGGGCTGAAGCTTTCTTT.

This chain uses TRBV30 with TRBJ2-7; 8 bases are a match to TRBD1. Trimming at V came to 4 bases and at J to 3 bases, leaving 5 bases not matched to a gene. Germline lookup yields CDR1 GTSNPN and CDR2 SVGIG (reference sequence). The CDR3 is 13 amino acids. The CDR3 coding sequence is TGTGCCTGGATGTCGACAGGGGACTACGAGCAGTACTTC. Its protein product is CAWMSTGDYEQYF.

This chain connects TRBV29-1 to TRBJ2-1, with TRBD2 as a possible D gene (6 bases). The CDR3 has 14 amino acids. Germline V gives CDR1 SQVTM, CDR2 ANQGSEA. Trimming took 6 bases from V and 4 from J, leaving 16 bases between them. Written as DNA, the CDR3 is TGCAGCGTCTCCGGGACTGAAGCTTACAATGAGCAGTTCTTC. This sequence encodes CSVSGTEAYNEQFF.

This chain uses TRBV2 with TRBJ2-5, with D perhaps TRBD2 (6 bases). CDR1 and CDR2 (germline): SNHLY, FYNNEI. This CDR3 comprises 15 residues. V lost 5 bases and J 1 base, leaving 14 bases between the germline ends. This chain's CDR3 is CASSTGEDAQETQYF. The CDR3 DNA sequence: TGTGCCAGCAGTACCGGGGAGGACGCCCAAGAGACCCAGTACTTC.

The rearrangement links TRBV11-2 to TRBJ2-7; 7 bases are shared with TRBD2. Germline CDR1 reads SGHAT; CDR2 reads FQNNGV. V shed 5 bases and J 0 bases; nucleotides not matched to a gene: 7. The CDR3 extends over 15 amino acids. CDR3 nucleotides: TGTGCCAGCAGCCAGTGGGGGGGGAGCTCCTACGAGCAGTACTTC. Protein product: CASSQWGGSSYEQYF.

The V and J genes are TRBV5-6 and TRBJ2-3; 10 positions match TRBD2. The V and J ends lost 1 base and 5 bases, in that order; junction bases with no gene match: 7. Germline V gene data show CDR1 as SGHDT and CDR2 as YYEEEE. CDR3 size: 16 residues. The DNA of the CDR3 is TGTGCCAGCAGCTTGCAGGGACTAGCGATTATAGATACGCAGTATTTT. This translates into CASSLQGLAIIDTQYF.

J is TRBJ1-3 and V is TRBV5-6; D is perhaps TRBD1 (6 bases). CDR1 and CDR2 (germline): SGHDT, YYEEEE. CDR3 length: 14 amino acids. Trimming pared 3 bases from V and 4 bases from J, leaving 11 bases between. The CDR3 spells CASSSGQLGNTIYF. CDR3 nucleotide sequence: TGTGCCAGCAGCTCTGGACAGTTGGGAAACACCATATATTTT.